These 23 T cell receptor beta chains share one sample of origin, sequenced in a study of shared clonotypes between healthy human individuals. Naivety among CD8 cells was defined by CD45RO negativity and positive CCR7 selection, thereby excluding terminally differentiated effector memory CD45RA+ cells. The repertoire was sequenced with immunoSEQ multiplex PCR; TCRdb's copy has only in-frame clones and lacks some. This sample yields about 1.9 million clones, of which 80% to 95% are seen a single time; less than 2% belongs to the top ten. Sample: naive CD8+ T cells from PBMCs. The receptor source for this set is a young man in good health. Some clones in this sample may be carry-over from other donors' samples.

This chain connects TRBV9 to TRBJ2-5; D may match TRBD1 or TRBD2 (5 bases each). The CDR3 consists of 15 residues. V lost 1 base to trimming and J lost 1 base, with 11 bases between them. Germline lookup yields CDR1 SGDLS and CDR2 YYNGEE. CDR3 nucleotide sequence: TGTGCCAGCAGCGTATTAGGGACCACCCAAGAGACCCAGTACTTC. This sequence encodes CASSVLGTTQETQYF.

The chain combines TRBV5-6 with TRBJ1-3; 8 nucleotides agree with TRBD1. The CDR3 loop spans 14 amino acids. Trimming took 2 bases from V and 3 from J; bases not matched to a gene: 1. Per germline, CDR1 SGHDT and CDR2 YYEEEE. The CDR3 reads CASSFDRGGNTIYF. CDR3 nucleotide sequence: TGTGCCAGCAGCTTCGACAGGGGTGGAAACACCATATATTTT.

CDR3 DNA: TGTGCCAGCAGTGACTCGAAATGGGGGGCCAGAAGCGGCTACACCTTC. Protein product: CASSDSKWGARSGYTF. This chain links TRBV6-4 with TRBJ1-2; D perhaps matches TRBD1 (6 bases). Per germline, CDR1 MRHNA and CDR2 SNTAGT. The length of the CDR3 is 16 residues. V lost 0 bases to trimming and J lost 8 bases, with 19 bases between them.

V gene TRBV2 combines with J gene TRBJ2-1; D is unresolved. Deletions cut 3 bases from V and 6 bases from J, with 9 bases between. CDR1 is SNHLY, CDR2 FYNNEI, per germline. The CDR3 consists of 13 residues. The CDR3, as DNA: TGTGCCAGCAGTGATCTAATCTCCAATGAGCAGTTCTTC. Protein: CASSDLISNEQFF.

For the CDR3, the DNA is TGTGCCAGCAGCTTGACTAGCGGGAGTCTCGATGAGCAGTTCTTC. Protein: CASSLTSGSLDEQFF. The V call is TRBV7-3, the J call TRBJ2-1; 12 positions agree with TRBD2. V lost 3 bases, J lost 8 bases, and 5 bases stayed unmatched. The CDR3 totals 15 residues. CDR1 is SGHTA, CDR2 FQGTGA, per germline.

This clone was seen a single time. The chain has TRBV5-4 and TRBJ2-7; the D gene could be TRBD1 or TRBD2 (5 bases each). The CDR3 spans 14 residues. The V end was cut by 3 bases, the J end by 2 bases, with 12 bases between. CDR1 and CDR2 from the germline V gene are SGHNT and YYREEE (reference sequence). The CDR3 DNA follows: TGTGCCAGCAGCTGGGGCGGGTCGACCTACGAGCAGTACTTC. This translates into CASSWGGSTYEQYF.

V gene TRBV27 combines with J gene TRBJ2-7, with TRBD2 matching 8 bases. The CDR3 spans 16 residues. Germline CDR1 reads MNHEY; CDR2 reads SMNVEV (reference sequence). With V trimmed by 6 bases and J by 2 bases, 12 bases remained unmatched. The CDR3 loop is CASSYSFGRVTYEQYF. CDR3 nucleotides: TGTGCCAGCAGCTATAGTTTCGGGAGGGTGACCTACGAGCAGTACTTC.

J is TRBJ2-1 and V is TRBV5-1; D possibly corresponds to TRBD2 (5 bases). Germline CDR1 SGHRS, CDR2 YFSETQ. The V end lost 1 base, the J end lost 10 bases, and 15 bases lay between the germline ends. CDR3 length: 14 residues. The CDR3 bases are TGCGCCAGCAGCTTGTGGCCAGCGGCCGCCGAGCAGTTCTTC. Its protein is CASSLWPAAAEQFF.

The chain joins TRBV27 to TRBJ2-7; 7 bases fit TRBD1. CDR3 length: 13 amino acids. The germline gives CDR1 MNHEY, CDR2 SMNVEV (reference sequence). Trimming cost V 6 bases and J 3 bases; bases outside gene matches: 5. CDR3 coding DNA: TGTGCCAGCAGGACTACAGGGGACTACGAGCAGTACTTC. Its protein is CASRTTGDYEQYF.

This chain uses TRBV6-6 with TRBJ2-7; no clear D. V lost 2 bases to trimming and J lost 4 bases, with 9 bases between them. This CDR3 has 13 amino acids. Germline-derived CDR1 and CDR2 are MNHNY and SVGAGI (reference sequence). In nucleotides, the CDR3 is TGTGCCAGCAGTTACGGGCCGCATTACGAGCAGTACTTC. It codes for CASSYGPHYEQYF.

V is TRBV5-1 and J is TRBJ2-7, with 8 bases matching TRBD1. This CDR3 has 15 residues. After removal of 4 bases from V and 4 bases from J, the junction contained 10 bases not matched to a gene. Germline CDR1 and CDR2: SGHRS and YFSETQ. CDR3 amino acids: CASSTWTGKSYEQYF. The CDR3 DNA sequence: TGCGCCAGCAGCACATGGACAGGGAAGTCTTACGAGCAGTACTTC.

The chain employs TRBV27 and TRBJ1-5; no clear D gene. Per germline, CDR1 MNHEY and CDR2 SMNVEV (reference sequence). Trimming took off 4 bases at V and 3 bases at J, with 10 bases between the two ends. The CDR3 has 14 residues. CDR3 sequence: CASSSLGFNQPQHF. The CDR3 bases are TGTGCCAGCAGTTCCCTTGGATTCAATCAGCCCCAGCATTTT.

The chain is built from TRBV6-5 and TRBJ2-1; D might be TRBD2 (5 bases). The CDR3 totals 12 residues. Germline V gene lookup returns CDR1 MNHEY and CDR2 SVGAGI. Trimming cost V 6 bases and J 10 bases, with 13 bases left between them. CDR3 region: CASSPSPGEQFF. CDR3 in DNA: TGTGCCAGCAGCCCCAGCCCGGGAGAGCAGTTCTTC.

This clone was seen once. The V call is TRBV4-1, the J call TRBJ2-3; D possibly corresponds to TRBD2 (6 bases). V was cut by 6 bases and J by 2 bases, with 18 bases left in between. This CDR3 has 16 residues. In germline, CDR1 is MGHRA, CDR2 YSYEKL. CDR3 bases: TGCGCCAGCAGGCCTACCGGGACTTTCTACACAGATACGCAGTATTTT. Amino acid sequence: CASRPTGTFYTDTQYF.

The chain has TRBV27 and TRBJ1-1; no clear D gene. Per the germline V gene, CDR1 is MNHEY and CDR2 is SMNVEV (reference sequence). CDR3 length: 16 amino acids. Trimming left V 8 bases short and J 1 base short, with 20 bases between. The CDR3 here is CASHISPRASNTEAFF. The DNA of the CDR3 is TGTGCCAGCCATATAAGCCCTCGGGCTTCGAACACTGAAGCTTTCTTT.

This sequence joins TRBV29-1 and TRBJ1-2; D gene uncertain. The CDR3 runs 15 residues. CDR1 is SQVTM, CDR2 ANQGSEA, per germline. V was clipped by 5 bases and J by 5 bases, with 21 bases between them. CDR3 loop: CSVSHMAELGYGYTF. The CDR3 DNA follows: TGCAGCGTTAGCCACATGGCAGAATTAGGATATGGCTACACCTTC.

Concerning this clone itself: Other DNA sequences in the same sample also yield this CDR3. The chain recombines TRBV13 with TRBJ2-7; D may be TRBD2 (6 bases). The CDR3 covers 13 residues. In germline, CDR1 is PRHDT, CDR2 FYEKMQ (reference sequence). Trimming left V 2 bases short and J 3 bases short, with 8 bases between. The CDR3 protein is CASSLRGGYEQYF. The CDR3 DNA follows: TGTGCCAGCAGCTTAAGGGGAGGCTACGAGCAGTACTTC.

This rearrangement joins TRBV9 to TRBJ1-2; D perhaps matches TRBD1 (5 bases). The germline V gene has CDR1 SGDLS and CDR2 YYNGEE. The CDR3 consists of 13 residues. V shed 0 bases and J shed 8 bases, with 11 bases lying between them. As DNA, the CDR3 is TGTGCCAGCAGCGTAGGGGGGGTAGGCGGCTACACCTTC. Its protein is CASSVGGVGGYTF.

The rearrangement uses TRBV7-6 and TRBJ2-2; 11 nucleotides align to TRBD2. The CDR3 is 18 residues long. V was clipped by 0 bases and J by 6 bases; unmatched bases: 9. Germline V lookup: CDR1 SGHVS, CDR2 FNYEAQ. The chain's CDR3 is CASSLAQTSGSSAGELFF. The CDR3 DNA reads TGTGCCAGCAGCTTAGCGCAAACTAGCGGGAGTAGCGCCGGGGAGCTGTTTTTT. Together with reference TRBV7-6 and TRBJ2-2, the CDR3 gives the full variable domain: GAGVSQSPRYKVTKRGQDVALRCDPISGHVSLYWYRQALGQGPEFLTYFNYEAQQDKSGLPNDRFSAERPEGSISTLTIQRTEQRDSAMYRCASSLAQTSGSSAGELFFGEGSRLTVL.

This chain joins TRBV2 and TRBJ2-1; 12 nucleotides agree with TRBD2. The ends lost 6 bases at V and 9 bases at J; junction bases unmatched: 6. CDR3 length equals 14 residues. Looked up from germline, CDR1 is SNHLY and CDR2 is FYNNEI. CDR3 amino acids: CASSPILAGGEQFF. CDR3 sequence (DNA): TGTGCCAGCAGCCCAATACTAGCGGGAGGTGAGCAGTTCTTC. Full variable domain (missing parts from reference TRBV2 and TRBJ2-1): EPEVTQTPSHQVTQMGQEVILRCVPISNHLYFYWYRQILGQKVEFLVSFYNNEISEKSEIFDDQFSVERPDGSNFTLKIRSTKLEDSAMYFCASSPILAGGEQFFGPGTRLTVL.

The chain employs TRBV29-1 and TRBJ2-5; 7 positions match TRBD2. Looked up from germline, CDR1 is SQVTM and CDR2 is ANQGSEA. The trim removed 7 bases at V and 5 bases at J, leaving 16 bases unmatched. This CDR3 spans 15 amino acids. CDR3 DNA: TGCAGCGCGGGTACGTGGCGGGAGCTCGAGGAGACCCAGTACTTC. Translating gives CSAGTWRELEETQYF.

A few counts support this clone. Different DNA sequences within this sample yield the same CDR3. V and J are TRBV6-1 and TRBJ2-7; D remains unclear. There are 10 residues in the CDR3. Germline loops: CDR1 MNHNS, CDR2 SASEGT. The V gene lost 6 bases and the J gene lost 3 bases, with 3 bases spanning the gap. CDR3 sequence: CASRGYEQYF. In DNA, the CDR3 is TGTGCCAGCAGGGGCTACGAGCAGTACTTC.

This clone was detected only once. The CDR3 DNA is TGTGCCAGCAGCCCCCCAGGGGAGTTGAGTGAGACCCAGTACTTC. It codes for CASSPPGELSETQYF. This rearrangement joins TRBV7-9 to TRBJ2-5; maybe TRBD1 (6 bases). CDR1 and CDR2 (germline): SEHNR, FQNEAQ (reference sequence). V was clipped by 5 bases and J by 5 bases, with 18 bases between them. The CDR3 has 15 amino acids.